The 2 T cell receptor beta chains listed next were all sequenced from one sample in a study of siplizumab effects on memory and regulatory T cells. Assay: immunoSEQ multiplex PCR; the TCRdb copy retains only in-frame clones and omits some. The data show 100,000 or so clones, about 93% seen once. Sample: CD4+ T cells sorted from blood. These receptors were taken from a human donor in good health.

V usage is TRBV4-2 and J usage is TRBJ2-3, with D tentatively TRBD1 or TRBD2 (5 bases each). The germline V gene has CDR1 LGHNA and CDR2 YNFKEQ. V lost 0 bases and J lost 6, with 16 bases in between. This CDR3 has 16 residues. CDR3 amino acids: CASSQDRGGVGDTQYF. The CDR3 coding sequence is TGTGCCAGCAGCCAAGATCGTGGGGGAGTGGGGGATACGCAGTATTTT.

This clone is a singleton in its sample. CDR3 sequence reads: CASSPDRERKGYTF. The CDR3 bases are TGCGCCAGCAGCCCCGACAGGGAGAGAAAGGGCTACACCTTC. The V call is TRBV5-1, the J call TRBJ1-2, with 7 positions matching TRBD1. The J segment lost 8 bases and the V segment lost 4 bases, leaving 11 bases of the junction unmatched. There are 14 residues in the CDR3. The germline V gene has CDR1 SGHRS and CDR2 YFSETQ.